This paragraph reports one TCR beta chain. Its antigen is as yet unknown. Per the germline V gene, CDR1 is SQVTM and CDR2 is ANQGSEA. The V end was cut by 0 bases, the J end by 4 bases, with 6 bases between. The CDR3 is 12 amino acids. Expressed TCRB transcripts were sequenced after all isolated RNA was converted to cDNA. The study sequenced naive, central memory and regulatory T cell samples to an average of about 3.8 million reads. Here immunoSEQ multiplex PCR was the method, and the copy in TCRdb shows in-frame clones only, minus some. The sample lists about 470,000 clones, about 30% seen once, with around 0.065% in the top ten. This specimen belongs to a study of beta chain features in type 1 diabetes. Overall study: No patient-donor differences in age, gender, total cells or subset yield. Regarding the study as a whole: Sequencing the cDNA could make cells with high TCR expression show up more than they should. In comparison with healthy donors, patients had naive, central memory and Treg TCRB repertoires that appeared more similar.

The sequence derives from a young man in good health. Sequencing was performed on naive CD4+ T cells from blood. The chain employs TRBV29-1 and TRBJ1-1; D uncertain. The CDR3 here is CSVEEEGTEAFF. The DNA of the CDR3 is TGCAGCGTTGAAGAGGAGGGCACTGAAGCTTTCTTT.